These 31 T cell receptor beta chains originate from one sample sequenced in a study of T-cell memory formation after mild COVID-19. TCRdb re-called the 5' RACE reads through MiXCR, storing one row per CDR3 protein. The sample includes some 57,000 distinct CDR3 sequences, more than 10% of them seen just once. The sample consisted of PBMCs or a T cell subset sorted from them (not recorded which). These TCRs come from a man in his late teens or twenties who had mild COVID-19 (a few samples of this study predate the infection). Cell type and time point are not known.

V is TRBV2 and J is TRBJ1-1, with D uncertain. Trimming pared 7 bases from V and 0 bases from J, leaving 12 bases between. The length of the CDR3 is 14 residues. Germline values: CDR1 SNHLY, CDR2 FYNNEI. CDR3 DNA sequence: TGTGCCAGCATGTCCAGCCCAATGAACACTGAAGCTTTCTTT. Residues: CASMSSPMNTEAFF.

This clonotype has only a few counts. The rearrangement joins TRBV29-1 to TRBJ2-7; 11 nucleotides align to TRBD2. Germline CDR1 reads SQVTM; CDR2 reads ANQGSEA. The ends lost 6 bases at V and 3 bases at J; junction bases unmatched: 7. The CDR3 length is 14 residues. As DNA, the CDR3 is TGCAGCGTAGCTACTAGCGGGGGAGACTACGAGCAGTACTTC. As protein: CSVATSGGDYEQYF.

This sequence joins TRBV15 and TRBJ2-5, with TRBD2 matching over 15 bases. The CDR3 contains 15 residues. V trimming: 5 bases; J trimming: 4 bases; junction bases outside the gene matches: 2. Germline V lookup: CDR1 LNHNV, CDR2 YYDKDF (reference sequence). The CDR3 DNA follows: TGTGCCACCAGCTGGGGACTAGCGGGGGGAGAGACCCAGTACTTC. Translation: CATSWGLAGGETQYF.

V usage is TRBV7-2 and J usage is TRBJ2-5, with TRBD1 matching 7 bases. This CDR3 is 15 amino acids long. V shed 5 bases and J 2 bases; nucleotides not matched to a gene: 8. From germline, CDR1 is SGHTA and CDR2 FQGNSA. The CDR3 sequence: CASSRIRDRQETQYF. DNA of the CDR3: TGTGCCAGCAGCCGCATCCGGGACAGACAAGAGACCCAGTACTTC.

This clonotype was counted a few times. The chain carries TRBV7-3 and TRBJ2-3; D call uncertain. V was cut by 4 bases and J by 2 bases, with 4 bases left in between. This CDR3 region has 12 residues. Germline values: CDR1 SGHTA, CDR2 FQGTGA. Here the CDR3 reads CASSSTTDTQYF. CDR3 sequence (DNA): TGTGCCAGCAGCTCGACCACAGATACGCAGTATTTT.

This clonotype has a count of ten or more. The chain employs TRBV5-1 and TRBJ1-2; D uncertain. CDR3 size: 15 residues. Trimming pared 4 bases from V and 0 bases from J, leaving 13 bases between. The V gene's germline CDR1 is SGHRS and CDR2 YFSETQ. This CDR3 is CASSADGFSNYGYTF. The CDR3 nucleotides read TGCGCCAGCAGCGCGGACGGATTTTCTAACTATGGCTACACCTTC.

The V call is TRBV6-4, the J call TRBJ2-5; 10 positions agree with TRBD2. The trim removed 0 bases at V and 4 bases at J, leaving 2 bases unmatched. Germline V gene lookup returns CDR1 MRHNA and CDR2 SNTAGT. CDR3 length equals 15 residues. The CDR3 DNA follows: TGTGCCAGCAGTGACTCAGCGGGGGGGCCAGAGACCCAGTACTTC. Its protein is CASSDSAGGPETQYF.

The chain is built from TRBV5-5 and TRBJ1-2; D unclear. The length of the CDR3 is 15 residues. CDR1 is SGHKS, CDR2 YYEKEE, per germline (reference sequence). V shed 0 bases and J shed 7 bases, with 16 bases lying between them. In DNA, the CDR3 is TGTGCCAGCAGCTTGGTGAAGGACGCTTTGGGTGGCTACACCTTC. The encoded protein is CASSLVKDALGGYTF.

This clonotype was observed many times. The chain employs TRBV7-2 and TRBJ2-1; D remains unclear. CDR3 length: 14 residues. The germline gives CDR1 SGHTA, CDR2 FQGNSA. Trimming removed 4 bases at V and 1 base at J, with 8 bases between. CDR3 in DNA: TGTGCCAGCAGCTCCGTTGGGTCCTACAATGAGCAGTTCTTC. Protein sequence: CASSSVGSYNEQFF.

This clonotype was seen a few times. As DNA, the CDR3 is TGCGCCGTCCCCAATGAGGGGTTCGGGGCCAACGTCCTGACTTTC. It yields the protein CAVPNEGFGANVLTF. The rearrangement links TRBV10-2 to TRBJ2-6; D is possibly TRBD1 or TRBD2 (5 bases each). CDR3 size: 15 residues. V lost 11 bases and J 4 bases, leaving 18 bases between the germline ends. The germline V gene encodes CDR1 WSHSY and CDR2 SAAADI.

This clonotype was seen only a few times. The CDR3, as DNA: TGTGCCAGCAGTTTAGAAGCGGGGGCACAAGAGACCCAGTACTTC. It yields the protein CASSLEAGAQETQYF. This sequence joins TRBV12-3 or TRBV12-4 and TRBJ2-5, with 8 bases fitting TRBD2. The CDR3 runs 15 residues. Trimming at V came to 1 base and at J to 2 bases, leaving 3 bases not matched to a gene.

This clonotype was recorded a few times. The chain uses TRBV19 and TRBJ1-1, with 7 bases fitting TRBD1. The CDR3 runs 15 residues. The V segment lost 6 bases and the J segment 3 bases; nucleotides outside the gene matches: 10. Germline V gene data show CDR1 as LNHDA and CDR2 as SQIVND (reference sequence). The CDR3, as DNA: TGTGCCAGTAGGGGGGGACAGAGGTCGGACACTGAAGCTTTCTTT. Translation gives CASRGGQRSDTEAFF.

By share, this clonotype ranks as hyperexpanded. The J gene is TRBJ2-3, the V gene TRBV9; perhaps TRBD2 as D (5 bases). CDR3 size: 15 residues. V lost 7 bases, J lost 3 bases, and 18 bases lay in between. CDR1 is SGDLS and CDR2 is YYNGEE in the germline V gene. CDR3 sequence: CASSSSGSATDTQYF. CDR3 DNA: TGTGCCAGCTCCTCCTCGGGTAGCGCGACAGATACGCAGTATTTT.

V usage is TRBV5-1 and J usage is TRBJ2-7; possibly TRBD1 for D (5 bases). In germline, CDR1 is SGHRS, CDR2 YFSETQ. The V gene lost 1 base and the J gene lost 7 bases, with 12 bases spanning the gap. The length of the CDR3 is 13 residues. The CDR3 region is CASSLKDSGEQYF. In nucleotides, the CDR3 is TGCGCCAGCAGCTTGAAAGATTCAGGGGAGCAGTACTTC.

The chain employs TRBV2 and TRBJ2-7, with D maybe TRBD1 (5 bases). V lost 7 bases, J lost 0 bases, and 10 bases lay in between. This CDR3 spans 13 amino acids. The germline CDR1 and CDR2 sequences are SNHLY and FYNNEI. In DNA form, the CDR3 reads TGTGCCAGCACCCCGGACAACTCCTACGAGCAGTACTTC. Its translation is CASTPDNSYEQYF.

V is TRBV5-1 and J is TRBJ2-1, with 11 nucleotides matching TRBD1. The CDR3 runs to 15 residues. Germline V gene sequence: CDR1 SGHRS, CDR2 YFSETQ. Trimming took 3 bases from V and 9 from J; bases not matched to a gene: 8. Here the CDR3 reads CASSWQDRGLGEQFF. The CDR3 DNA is TGCGCCAGCAGCTGGCAGGACAGGGGGCTCGGTGAGCAGTTCTTC.

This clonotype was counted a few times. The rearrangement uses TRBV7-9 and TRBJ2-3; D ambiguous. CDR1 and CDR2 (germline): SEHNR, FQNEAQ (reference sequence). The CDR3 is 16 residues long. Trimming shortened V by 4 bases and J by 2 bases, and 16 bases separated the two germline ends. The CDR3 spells CASSSATRGATDTQYF. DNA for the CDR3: TGTGCCAGCAGCTCTGCCACTCGAGGCGCCACAGATACGCAGTATTTT.

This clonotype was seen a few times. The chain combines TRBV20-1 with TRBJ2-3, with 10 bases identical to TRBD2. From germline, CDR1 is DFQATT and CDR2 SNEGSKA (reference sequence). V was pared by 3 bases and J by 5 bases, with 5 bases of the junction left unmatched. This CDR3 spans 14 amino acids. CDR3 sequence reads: CSASKRGGGDTQYF. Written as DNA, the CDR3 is TGCAGTGCTAGTAAGCGGGGGGGTGGAGATACGCAGTATTTT.

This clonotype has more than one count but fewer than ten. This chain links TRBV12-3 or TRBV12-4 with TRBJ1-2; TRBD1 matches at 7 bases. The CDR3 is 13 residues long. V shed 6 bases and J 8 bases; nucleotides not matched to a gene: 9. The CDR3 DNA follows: TGTGCCAGCAGCTTCAGGGGGTCAGGGGGCTACACCTTC. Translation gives CASSFRGSGGYTF.

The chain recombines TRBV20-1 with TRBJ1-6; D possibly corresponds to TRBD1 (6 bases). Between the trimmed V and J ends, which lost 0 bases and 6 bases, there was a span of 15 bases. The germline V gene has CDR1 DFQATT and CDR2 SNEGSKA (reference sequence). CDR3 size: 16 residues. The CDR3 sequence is CSARDPGRGGNSPLHF. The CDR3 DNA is TGCAGTGCTAGAGATCCAGGCAGGGGAGGTAATTCACCCCTCCACTTT.

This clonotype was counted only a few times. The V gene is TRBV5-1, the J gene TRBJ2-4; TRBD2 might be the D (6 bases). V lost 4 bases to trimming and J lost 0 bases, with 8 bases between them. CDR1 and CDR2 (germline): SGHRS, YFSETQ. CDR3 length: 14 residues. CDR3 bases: TGCGCCAGCAGCAAGGGACTAGCCAAAAACATTCAGTACTTC. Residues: CASSKGLAKNIQYF. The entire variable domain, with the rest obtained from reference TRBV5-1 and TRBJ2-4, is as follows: KAGVTQTPRYLIKTRGQQVTLSCSPISGHRSVSWYQQTPGQGLQFLFEYFSETQRNKGNFPGRFSGRQFSNSRSEMNVSTLELGDSALYLCASSKGLAKNIQYFGAGTRLSVL.

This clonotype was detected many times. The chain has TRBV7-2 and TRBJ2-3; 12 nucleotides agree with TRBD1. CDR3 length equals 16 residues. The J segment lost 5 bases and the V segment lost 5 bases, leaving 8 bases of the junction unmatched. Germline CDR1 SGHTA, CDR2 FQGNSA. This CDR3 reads CASSPHRDRGRDTQYF. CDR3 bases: TGTGCCAGCAGCCCCCACCGGGACAGGGGGCGAGATACGCAGTATTTT.

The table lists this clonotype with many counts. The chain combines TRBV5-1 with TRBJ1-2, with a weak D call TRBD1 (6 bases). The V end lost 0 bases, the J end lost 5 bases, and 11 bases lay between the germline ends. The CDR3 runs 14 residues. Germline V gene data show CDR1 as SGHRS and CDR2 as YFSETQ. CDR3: CASSLEAGVYGYTF. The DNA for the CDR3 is TGCGCCAGCAGCTTGGAGGCAGGGGTGTATGGCTACACCTTC. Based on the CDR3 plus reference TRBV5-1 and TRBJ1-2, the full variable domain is KAGVTQTPRYLIKTRGQQVTLSCSPISGHRSVSWYQQTPGQGLQFLFEYFSETQRNKGNFPGRFSGRQFSNSRSEMNVSTLELGDSALYLCASSLEAGVYGYTFGSGTRLTVV.

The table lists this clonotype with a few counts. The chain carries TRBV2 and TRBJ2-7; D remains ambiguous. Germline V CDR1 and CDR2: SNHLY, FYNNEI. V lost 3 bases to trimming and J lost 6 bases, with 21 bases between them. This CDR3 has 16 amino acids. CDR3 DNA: TGTGCCAGCAGTGAGTTCGTGGAGCTCAGGCTCGGCGAGCAGTACTTC. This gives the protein CASSEFVELRLGEQYF.

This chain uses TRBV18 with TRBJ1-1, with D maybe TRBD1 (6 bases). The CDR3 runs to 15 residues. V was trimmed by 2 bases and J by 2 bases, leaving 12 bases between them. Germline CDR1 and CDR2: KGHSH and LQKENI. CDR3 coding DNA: TGTGCCAGCTCACCAAGCGCACAGGGTAACACTGAAGCTTTCTTT. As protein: CASSPSAQGNTEAFF.

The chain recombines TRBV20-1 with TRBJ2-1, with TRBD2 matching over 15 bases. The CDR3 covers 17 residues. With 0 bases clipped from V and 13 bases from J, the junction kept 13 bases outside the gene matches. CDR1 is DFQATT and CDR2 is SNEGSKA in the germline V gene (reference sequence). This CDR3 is CSARDRGTGTSGGSQFF. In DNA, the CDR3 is TGCAGTGCTAGAGATCGGGGTACCGGGACTAGCGGGGGGTCACAGTTCTTC.

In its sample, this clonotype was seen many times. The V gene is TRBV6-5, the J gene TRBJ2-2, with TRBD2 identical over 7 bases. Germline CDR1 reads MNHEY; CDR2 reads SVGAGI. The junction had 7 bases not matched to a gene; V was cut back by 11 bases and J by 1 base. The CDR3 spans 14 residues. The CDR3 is CAASGRGNTGELFF. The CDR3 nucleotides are TGTGCCGCTAGCGGACGAGGGAACACCGGGGAGCTGTTTTTT.

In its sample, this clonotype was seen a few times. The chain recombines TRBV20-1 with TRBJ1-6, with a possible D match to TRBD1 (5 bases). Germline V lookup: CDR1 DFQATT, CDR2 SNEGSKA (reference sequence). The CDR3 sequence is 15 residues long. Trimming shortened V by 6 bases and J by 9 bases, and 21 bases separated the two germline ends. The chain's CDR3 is CSAPIQGYYGSPLHF. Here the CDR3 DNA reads TGCAGTGCGCCTATTCAGGGTTATTACGGTTCACCCCTCCACTTT.

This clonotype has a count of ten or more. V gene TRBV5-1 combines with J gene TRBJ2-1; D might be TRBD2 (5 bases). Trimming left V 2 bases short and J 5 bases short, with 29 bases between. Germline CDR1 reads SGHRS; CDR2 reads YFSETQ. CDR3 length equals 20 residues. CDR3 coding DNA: TGCGCCAGCAGCTTCGGTTTAGCCCCGGGATCCACATATTTAAACAATGAGCAGTTCTTC. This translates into CASSFGLAPGSTYLNNEQFF.

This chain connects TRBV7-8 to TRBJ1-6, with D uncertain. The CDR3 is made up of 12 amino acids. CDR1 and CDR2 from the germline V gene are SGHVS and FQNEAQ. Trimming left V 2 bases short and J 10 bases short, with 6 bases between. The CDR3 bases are TGTGCCAGCAGCTTAATGAGATCACCCCTCCACTTT. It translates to CASSLMRSPLHF.

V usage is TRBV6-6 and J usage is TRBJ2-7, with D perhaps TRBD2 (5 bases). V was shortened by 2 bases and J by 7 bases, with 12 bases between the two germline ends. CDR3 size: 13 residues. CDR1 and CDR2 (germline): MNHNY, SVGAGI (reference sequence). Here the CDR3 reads CASSYGIPGEQYV. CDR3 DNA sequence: TGTGCCAGCAGTTACGGTATCCCGGGGGAGCAGTACGTC.